This TCR beta chain derives from a study of blood T cell repertoires in COVID-19. Whole-study context: Sample material is recorded as cDNA or gDNA derived from T cells, B-cell-depleted T cells, or PBMCs.

CDR3 length: 14 amino acids. V gave up 4 bases and J gave up 6 bases; unmatched junction bases: 4. In germline, CDR1 is SGHTA, CDR2 FQGNSA. Source study methods: Quantification of nucleated cells was approximated via reference gene primer amplification. Some clones are missing from TCRdb's copy, which holds only in-frame ones; the method was immunoSEQ multiplex PCR. V, J and clone size are those of that table, while D and trimming were read from the DNA. The profile covers around 300,000 clones, with around 87% appearing a single time and around 2% taken by the ten largest. The clonotype comes from a woman aged 18-29 years who had recovered from COVID-19. The sample taken for sequencing was PBMCs or T cells enriched from blood (not recorded which). The V gene is TRBV7-2, the J gene TRBJ2-2; 8 nucleotides agree with TRBD1. CDR3 coding DNA: TGTGCCAGCAGCTATACGACAGGGGCCGGGGAGCTGTTTTTT. It codes for CASSYTTGAGELFF.